Shown below are 22 T cell receptor beta chains from a single sample sequenced in a study of tumor-infiltrating lymphocytes in primary liver carcinoma. A primer in the constant region served to generate TCR beta cDNA from 500 to 600 ng of total RNA. Libraries covering TCR beta were generated through three nested multiplex PCR rounds (using a slightly modified ARM-PCR). In the first two PCR rounds, TRBV1-TRBV30 forward primers were paired with a C-beta reverse primer, and each round lasted 10 cycles. One entry per CDR3 protein results from TCRdb running MiXCR on the multiplex PCR reads. Altogether approximately 330,000 distinct CDR3 sequences are present, approximately 65% being singletons, with the ten largest covering about 6%. Germline DNA was extracted too, while blood RNA derived from unsorted whole blood. Material: peripheral blood. The receptors stem from a man in his forties with primary liver carcinoma and hepatitis B virus infection.

In the case of this clonotype: This may stem from a read error, because a much larger clone lies one nucleotide away. The chain uses TRBV4-2 and TRBJ1-6; D is unclear. Germline V CDR1 and CDR2: LGHNA, YNFKEQ. There are 14 residues in the CDR3. CDR3 coding DNA: TGTACCAGCAGCCAAGTGTCGAATAATTCACCCCTCCACTTT. Translation: CTSSQVSNNSPLHF.

Remarks on this clonotype: This may be a read error: a much more frequent sequence differs by one nucleotide. The V and J genes are TRBV12-3 or TRBV12-4 and TRBJ1-6, with a tentative D call TRBD1 (5 bases). V was clipped by 2 bases and J by 7 bases, with 12 bases between them. This CDR3 region has 15 residues. The CDR3 is CASSLNGGSNSPLHF. The CDR3 coding sequence is TGTGCCAGCAGTTTAAACGGGGGGTCGAATTCACCCCTCCACTTT.

As concerns this clonotype: A read error may produce the germline difference seen at one junction end. The rearrangement uses TRBV4-2 and TRBJ1-1, with D tentatively TRBD1 (5 bases). The CDR3 is 15 residues long. Germline V CDR1 and CDR2: LGHNA, YNFKEQ. CDR3 loop: CACSQARGGGTEAFF. The CDR3 DNA follows: TGCGCCTGCAGCCAGGCCCGGGGGGGAGGGACTGAAGCTTTCTTT.

This clonotype was counted many times. The rearrangement links TRBV11-2 to TRBJ2-5, with D possibly TRBD2 on 6 matching bases. CDR1 and CDR2 from the germline V gene are SGHAT and FQNNGV. This CDR3 region has 14 residues. Trimming left V 5 bases short and J 2 bases short, with 12 bases between. The chain's CDR3 is CASSDSGTQETQYF. CDR3 in DNA: TGTGCCAGCAGCGATAGCGGAACTCAAGAGACCCAGTACTTC.

This clonotype occurred many times. J is TRBJ2-7 and V is TRBV11-2, with unresolved D. This CDR3 is built from 13 residues. Germline-derived CDR1 and CDR2 are SGHAT and FQNNGV. Trimming took 5 bases from V and 2 from J, leaving 10 bases between them. CDR3 sequence: CASSASVTYEQYF. In nucleotides, the CDR3 is TGTGCCAGCAGCGCATCGGTAACCTACGAGCAGTACTTC. Drawing the rest from reference TRBV11-2 and TRBJ2-7, the complete variable domain is EAGVAQSPRYKIIEKRQSVAFWCNPISGHATLYWYQQILGQGPKLLIQFQNNGVVDDSQLPKDRFSAERLKGVDSTLKIQPAKLEDSAVYLCASSASVTYEQYFGPGTRLTVT.

In its sample, this clonotype was seen a few times. The junction departs from the called germline gene at one end, perhaps through a read error. The chain has TRBV5-1 and TRBJ2-3; tentative D call: TRBD2 (5 bases). Germline values: CDR1 SGHRS, CDR2 YFSETQ. This CDR3 region has 15 residues. The CDR3 bases are TGCGCCGGCAGACGGTCGCCTAGCAGTGAAGATACGCAGTATTTT. The encoded protein is CAGRRSPSSEDTQYF. Complete variable domain (other parts from reference TRBV5-1 and TRBJ2-3): KAGVTQTPRYLIKTRGQQVTLSCSPISGHRSVSWYQQTPGQGLQFLFEYFSETQRNKGNFPGRFSGRQFSNSRSEMNVSTLELGDSALYLCAGRRSPSSEDTQYFGPGTRLTVL.

Worth noting for this clonotype: The CDR3 carries no conserved terminal phenylalanine or tryptophan, so it likely arises from a read error. J is TRBJ2-2 and V is TRBV11-2, with TRBD2 matching 9 bases. Germline values: CDR1 SGHAT, CDR2 FQNNGV. This CDR3 has 15 amino acids. Losses at the gene ends were 2 bases for V and 4 bases for J; bases not matched to a gene: 2. The CDR3 loop reads CASSLLAGSTGELFL. The CDR3 DNA reads as TGTGCCAGCAGCTTACTAGCGGGGAGCACCGGGGAGCTGTTTTTA.

On this clonotype: At one end, the junction sequence differs from germline, possibly due to a read error. This chain uses TRBV29-1 with TRBJ1-1; no clear D gene. The CDR3 spans 15 residues. The germline gives CDR1 SQVTM, CDR2 ANQGSEA. The CDR3 DNA is TGCGGCGTGGCCCCTTCGACACGTACGAACACTGAAGCTTTCTTT. This translates into CGVAPSTRTNTEAFF.

A remark on this clonotype: A much larger clone is a single base away; this may be a read error. The chain links TRBV6-6 to TRBJ2-3; D gene unclear. The CDR3 extends over 12 amino acids. The germline gives CDR1 MNHNY, CDR2 SVGAGI (reference sequence). With 7 bases removed from V and 4 bases from J, the gap between germline ends came to 9 bases. CDR3 coding DNA: TGTGCCAGCATGAGTAGCTCAGATACGCAGTATTTT. Translated, it gives CASMSSSDTQYF.

This clonotype was seen many times. The V gene is TRBV7-9, the J gene TRBJ2-5; the D gene is possibly TRBD1 (6 bases). V gave up 1 base and J gave up 4 bases, with 10 bases separating them. The CDR3 has 14 amino acids. Germline CDR1 reads SEHNR; CDR2 reads FQNEAQ (reference sequence). The CDR3 sequence is CASSLGDTRETQYF. CDR3 bases: TGTGCCAGCAGCTTAGGGGACACCAGAGAGACCCAGTACTTC.

Worth noting for this clonotype: The CDR3 end shows no conserved phenylalanine or tryptophan, and so a read error is likely. V usage is TRBV6-2 or TRBV6-3 and J usage is TRBJ2-1; D is uncertain. V gave up 5 bases and J gave up 4 bases, with 12 bases separating them. The CDR3 has 14 amino acids. CDR1 MNHEY and CDR2 SVGEGT come from the germline V gene. As DNA, the CDR3 is TGTGCCAGCAGTACGCTAGTCTTGTACAATGAGCAGTTCCTC. Translated: CASSTLVLYNEQFL.

CDR3 nucleotides: TGTGCCAGCAGCTTAGGCCTTGGGGGAGGTAGGTCCTACGAGCAGTACTTC. It is translated as CASSLGLGGGRSYEQYF. The rearrangement joins TRBV13 to TRBJ2-7, with TRBD2 as a possible D gene (6 bases). The CDR3 has 17 amino acids. Trimming stripped 0 bases from V and 1 base from J, with 16 bases between. Germline V lookup: CDR1 PRHDT, CDR2 FYEKMQ (reference sequence).

This clonotype was found many times. The rearrangement uses TRBV29-1 and TRBJ1-4; D not resolved. The CDR3 length is 14 residues. Per the germline V gene, CDR1 is SQVTM and CDR2 is ANQGSEA. Trimming left V 0 bases short and J 7 bases short, with 12 bases between. The CDR3 loop reads CSVEDSKFGEKLFF. In DNA form, the CDR3 reads TGCAGCGTTGAAGATTCGAAATTCGGTGAAAAACTGTTTTTT.

The chain joins TRBV4-3 to TRBJ2-3, with D perhaps TRBD1 (6 bases). From germline, CDR1 is LGHNA and CDR2 YSLEER. This CDR3 region has 15 residues. The CDR3 loop reads CANSQDQGWADTQYF. The CDR3 DNA follows: TGCGCGAACAGCCAGGATCAGGGGTGGGCAGATACGCAGTATTTT.

V and J are TRBV28 and TRBJ1-5; 7 bases match TRBD1. The CDR3 sequence is 17 residues long. CDR1 is MDHEN, CDR2 SYDVKM, per germline. J was trimmed by 3 bases and V by 4 bases; bases with no gene match: 12. The CDR3 region is CASSSIQAGGYNQPQHF. CDR3 nucleotides: TGTGCCAGCAGTTCTATCCAGGCAGGGGGTTACAATCAGCCCCAGCATTTT.

This clonotype has more than one count but fewer than ten. The chain combines TRBV10-3 with TRBJ2-1, with 9 bases matching TRBD2. V shed 6 bases, J shed 4 bases, and the junction held 7 bases outside the gene matches. Germline V gene data show CDR1 as ENHRY and CDR2 as SYGVKD. The CDR3 has 15 amino acids. This CDR3 is CAIRASGTQYNEQFF. The CDR3, as DNA: TGTGCCATCAGGGCTAGCGGGACGCAGTACAATGAGCAGTTCTTC.

In its sample, this clonotype was seen once. A much larger clone lies a single base off, so this may be a read error. This chain links TRBV5-5 with TRBJ2-3; 14 positions match TRBD2. V gave up 6 bases and J gave up 5 bases; unmatched junction bases: 5. This CDR3 spans 15 amino acids. From germline, CDR1 is SGHKS and CDR2 YYEKEE (reference sequence). The CDR3 here is CASIRTSGRQDTQYF. The CDR3 DNA follows: TGTGCCAGCATCCGGACTAGCGGGAGGCAAGATACGCAGTATTTT.

The chain links TRBV5-4 to TRBJ2-1; 7 nucleotides align to TRBD2. The length of the CDR3 is 16 residues. Germline V gene sequence: CDR1 SGHNT, CDR2 YYREEE (reference sequence). The V and J ends lost 4 bases and 3 bases, in that order; junction bases with no gene match: 10. The CDR3 is CASSPGGVAGYNEQFF. CDR3 nucleotides: TGTGCCAGCAGCCCCGGTGGGGTAGCGGGCTACAATGAGCAGTTCTTC.

As regards this clonotype: It may be a read error: a sequence one base away is much more abundant. This chain connects TRBV13 to TRBJ2-6, with D possibly TRBD2 on 6 matching bases. CDR1 and CDR2 (germline): PRHDT, FYEKMQ (reference sequence). This CDR3 has 13 residues. The CDR3 loop is CASGDSGAKVLTF. In DNA form, the CDR3 reads TGTGCCAGCGGGGACTCTGGGGCCAAGGTCCTGACTTTC. The entire variable domain, with the rest obtained from reference TRBV13 and TRBJ2-6, is as follows: AAGVIQSPRHLIKEKRETATLKCYPIPRHDTVYWYQQGPGQDPQFLISFYEKMQSDKGSIPDRFSAQQFSDYHSELNMSSLELGDSALYFCASGDSGAKVLTFGAGSRLTVL.

This chain uses TRBV11-3 with TRBJ1-1; D is unresolved. The CDR3 has 13 amino acids. Germline V gene sequence: CDR1 SGHNT, CDR2 YENEEA. Trimming took off 8 bases at V and 4 bases at J, with 14 bases between the two ends. CDR3 DNA: TGTGCCAGCGGCTACCTCCCGGGCACTGAAGCTTTCTTT. Translated, it gives CASGYLPGTEAFF.

Note on this clonotype: Lacking the conserved final phenylalanine or tryptophan, this CDR3 likely reflects a read error. The chain links TRBV11-2 to TRBJ2-5; maybe TRBD1 (5 bases). This CDR3 is 13 amino acids long. Deletions cut 4 bases from V and 2 bases from J, with 8 bases between. Germline lookup yields CDR1 SGHAT and CDR2 FQNNGV. The CDR3 DNA follows: TGTGCCAGCAGCTCAGGACAACAAGAGACCCAGTACATC. It yields the protein CASSSGQQETQYI.

In this sample, this clonotype turned up a few times. A much larger clone is a single base away; this may be a read error. This sequence joins TRBV4-1 and TRBJ2-7, with D hard to call. V dropped 4 bases and J dropped 5 bases, with 15 bases sitting between them. This CDR3 has 14 amino acids. The germline gives CDR1 MGHRA, CDR2 YSYEKL. CDR3 DNA sequence: TGCGCCAGCAGCCCGCGCGTGGGTGCGGACGAGCAGTACTTC. Amino acid sequence: CASSPRVGADEQYF.